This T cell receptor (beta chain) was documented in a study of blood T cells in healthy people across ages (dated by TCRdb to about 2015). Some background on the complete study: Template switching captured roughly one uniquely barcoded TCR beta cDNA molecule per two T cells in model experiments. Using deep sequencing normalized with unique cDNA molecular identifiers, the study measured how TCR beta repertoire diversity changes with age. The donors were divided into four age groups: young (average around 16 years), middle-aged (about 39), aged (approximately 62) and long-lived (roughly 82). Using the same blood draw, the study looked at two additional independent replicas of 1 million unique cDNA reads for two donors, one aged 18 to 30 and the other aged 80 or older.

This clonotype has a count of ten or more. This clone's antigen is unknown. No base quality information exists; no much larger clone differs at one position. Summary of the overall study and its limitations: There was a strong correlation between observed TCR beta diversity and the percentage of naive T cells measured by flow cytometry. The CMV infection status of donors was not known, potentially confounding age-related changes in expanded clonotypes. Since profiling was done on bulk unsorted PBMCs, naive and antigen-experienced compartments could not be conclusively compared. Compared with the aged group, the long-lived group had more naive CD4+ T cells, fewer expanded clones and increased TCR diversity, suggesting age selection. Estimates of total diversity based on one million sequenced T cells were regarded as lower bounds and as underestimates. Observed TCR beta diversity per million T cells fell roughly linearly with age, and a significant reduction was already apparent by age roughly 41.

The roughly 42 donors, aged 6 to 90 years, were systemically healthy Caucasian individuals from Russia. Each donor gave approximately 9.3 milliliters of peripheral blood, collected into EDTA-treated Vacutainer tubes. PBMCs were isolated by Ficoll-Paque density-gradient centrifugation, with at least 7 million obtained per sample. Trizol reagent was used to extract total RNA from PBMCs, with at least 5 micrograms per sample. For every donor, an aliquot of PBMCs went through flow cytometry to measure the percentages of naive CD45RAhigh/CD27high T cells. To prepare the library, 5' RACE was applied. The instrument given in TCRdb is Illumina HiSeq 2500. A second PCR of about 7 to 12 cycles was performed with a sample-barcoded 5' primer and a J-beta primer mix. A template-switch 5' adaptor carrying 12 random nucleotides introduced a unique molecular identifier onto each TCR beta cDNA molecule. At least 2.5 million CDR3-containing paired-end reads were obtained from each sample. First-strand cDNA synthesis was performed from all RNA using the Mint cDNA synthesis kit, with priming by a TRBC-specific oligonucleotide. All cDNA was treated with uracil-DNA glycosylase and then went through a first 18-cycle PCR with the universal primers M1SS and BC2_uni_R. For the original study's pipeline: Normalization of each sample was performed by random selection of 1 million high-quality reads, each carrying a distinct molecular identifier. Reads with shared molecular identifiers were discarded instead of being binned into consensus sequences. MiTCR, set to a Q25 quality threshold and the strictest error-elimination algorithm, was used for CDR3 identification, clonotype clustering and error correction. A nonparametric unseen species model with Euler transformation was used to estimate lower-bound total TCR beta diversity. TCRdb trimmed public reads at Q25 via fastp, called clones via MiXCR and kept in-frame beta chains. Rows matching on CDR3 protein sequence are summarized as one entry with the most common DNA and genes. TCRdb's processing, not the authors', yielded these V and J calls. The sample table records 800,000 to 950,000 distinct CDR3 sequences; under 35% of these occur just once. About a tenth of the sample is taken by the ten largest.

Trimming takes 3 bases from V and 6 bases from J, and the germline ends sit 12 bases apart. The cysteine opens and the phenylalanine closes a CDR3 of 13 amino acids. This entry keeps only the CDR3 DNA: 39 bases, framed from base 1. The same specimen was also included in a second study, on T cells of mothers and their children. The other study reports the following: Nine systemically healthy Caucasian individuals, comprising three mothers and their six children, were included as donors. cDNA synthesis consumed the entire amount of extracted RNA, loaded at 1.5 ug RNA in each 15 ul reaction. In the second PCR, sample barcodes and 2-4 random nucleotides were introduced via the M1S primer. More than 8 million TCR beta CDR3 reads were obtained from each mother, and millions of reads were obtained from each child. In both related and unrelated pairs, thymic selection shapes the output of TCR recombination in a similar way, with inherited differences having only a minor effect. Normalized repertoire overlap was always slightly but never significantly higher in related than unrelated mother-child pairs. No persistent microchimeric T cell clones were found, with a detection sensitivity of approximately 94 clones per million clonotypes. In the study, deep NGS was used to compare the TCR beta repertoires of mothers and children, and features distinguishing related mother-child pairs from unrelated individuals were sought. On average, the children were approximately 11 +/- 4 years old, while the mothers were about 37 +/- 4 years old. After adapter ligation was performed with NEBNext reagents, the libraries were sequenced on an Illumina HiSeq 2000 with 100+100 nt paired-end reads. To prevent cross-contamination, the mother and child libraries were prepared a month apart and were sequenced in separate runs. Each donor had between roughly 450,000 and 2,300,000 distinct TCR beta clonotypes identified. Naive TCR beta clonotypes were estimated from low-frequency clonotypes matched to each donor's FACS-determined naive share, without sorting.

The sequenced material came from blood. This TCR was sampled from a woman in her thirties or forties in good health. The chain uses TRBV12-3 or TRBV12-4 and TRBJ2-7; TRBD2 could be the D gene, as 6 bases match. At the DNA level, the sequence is TGTGCCAGCAGTTTGAGGGGAGGTGGCGAGCAGTACTTC. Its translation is CASSLRGGGEQYF.